The 3 T cell receptor beta chains in this list originate from one sample, sequenced in a study of CD4 T cells in relation to SARS-CoV-2 and coronaviruses. Their specific antigens are unknown. Measured with immunoSEQ multiplex PCR; TCRdb has only the in-frame clones, and not every one. This sample has some 32,000 clones, with about four fifths found just once. Sequencing input: memory CD4+ T cells from PBMCs, cultured in vitro. These receptor sequences come from an adult with COVID-19.

The chain uses TRBV2 and TRBJ2-7; 8 positions agree with TRBD1. CDR1 and CDR2 from the germline V gene are SNHLY and FYNNEI. This CDR3 comprises 15 residues. V dropped 7 bases and J dropped 3; count of bases not matched to a gene: 11. CDR3: CASKSQGASGYEQYF. The CDR3 region has the DNA TGTGCCAGCAAATCGCAGGGGGCTTCTGGCTACGAGCAGTACTTC.

CDR3 sequence: CASSLSRPDNEQFF. In DNA form, the CDR3 reads TGTGCCAGCAGTTTATCCCGGCCCGACAATGAGCAGTTCTTC. The chain joins TRBV27 to TRBJ2-1; D is uncertain. CDR3 length: 14 amino acids. The V end was cut by 0 bases, the J end by 5 bases, with 8 bases between. Germline V gene lookup returns CDR1 MNHEY and CDR2 SMNVEV (reference sequence).

This sequence joins TRBV28 and TRBJ1-3; D perhaps matches TRBD1 (6 bases). CDR1 and CDR2 (germline): MDHEN, SYDVKM. V shed 10 bases and J shed 0 bases, with 22 bases lying between them. The CDR3 covers 17 residues. The CDR3: CATWTAPGTRSGNTIYF. The CDR3 nucleotides read TGTGCCACCTGGACAGCTCCGGGGACGCGCTCTGGAAACACCATATATTTT.